The next 25 T cell receptor beta chains were all read from a single sample in a study of blood T cells in healthy people across ages (dated by TCRdb to about 2015). Library preparation used 5' RACE. TCRdb names Illumina HiSeq 2500 as the instrument used. A second PCR of about 6 to 12 cycles was run with a J-beta primer mix and a sample-barcoded 5' primer. The public reads were quality trimmed at Q25 with fastp and then assembled into clones with MiXCR by TCRdb, keeping productive beta chains. Every distinct CDR3 protein forms one entry, paired with its most common genes and DNA. For this sample the table gives under 750,000 distinct CDR3 sequences, of which roughly 48% were detected only once. The ten largest account for 20% to 25% of the sample. Sample: blood. The receptors shown here come from an elderly man in good health.

The chain uses TRBV29-1 and TRBJ2-5, with 9 bases that match TRBD2. The germline CDR1 and CDR2 sequences are SQVTM and ANQGSEA. Trimming at V came to 4 bases and at J to 13 bases, leaving 25 bases not matched to a gene. CDR3 length equals 17 residues. The CDR3 nucleotides are TGCAGCGTTGGATTCCACCGTAGCGGGAGTTTGGACTACGAGCGGTACTTC. It yields the protein CSVGFHRSGSLDYERYF.

V gene TRBV4-3 combines with J gene TRBJ2-6; 8 bases are shared with TRBD1. The CDR3 is made up of 16 amino acids. Germline CDR1 is LGHNA and CDR2 is YSLEER. The trim removed 5 bases at V and 4 bases at J, leaving 7 bases unmatched. The CDR3 DNA is TGCGCCAGCAGCAGGGACAGGACCTCGGGGGCCAACGTCCTGACTTTC. It yields the protein CASSRDRTSGANVLTF.

The CDR3 region is CASRSTGVNSPLHF. The CDR3 DNA sequence: TGTGCCAGCAGATCGACAGGAGTGAATTCACCCCTCCACTTT. This chain joins TRBV12-3 or TRBV12-4 and TRBJ1-6; possibly TRBD1 for D (6 bases). The V and J ends lost 6 bases and 7 bases respectively, with 13 bases between them. CDR3 length equals 14 residues.

CDR3 protein: CAISESQRSLAGVRNEQFF. The CDR3, as DNA: TGTGCCATCAGTGAGTCGCAGAGGAGTCTAGCGGGAGTGCGTAATGAGCAGTTCTTC. The rearrangement links TRBV10-3 to TRBJ2-1; 10 nucleotides agree with TRBD2. The CDR3 contains 19 residues. V lost 0 bases, J lost 7 bases, and 15 bases stayed unmatched. In germline, CDR1 is ENHRY, CDR2 SYGVKD.

This sequence joins TRBV7-2 and TRBJ1-5, with D unresolved. The CDR3 length is 15 residues. V was pared by 1 base and J by 7 bases, with 14 bases between. Germline-derived CDR1 and CDR2 are SGHTA and FQGNSA. CDR3 sequence (DNA): TGTGCCAGCAGCTTAGGAACCCCCTTAGGGCAGCCCCAGCATTTT. Encoded protein: CASSLGTPLGQPQHF.

V is TRBV7-2 and J is TRBJ2-4, with a possible D match to TRBD2 (5 bases). The CDR3 totals 12 residues. Per the germline V gene, CDR1 is SGHTA and CDR2 is FQGNSA. V lost 2 bases, J lost 13 bases, and 12 bases lay in between. CDR3 in amino acids: CASSLSRAEQYF. The CDR3 nucleotides are TGTGCCAGCAGCTTATCCCGAGCGGAGCAGTACTTC.

On this clonotype: Relative to the germline gene, one junction end is altered; a read error may explain this. The rearrangement links TRBV5-1 to TRBJ1-2; 7 bases fit TRBD1. This CDR3 contains 13 residues. Germline loops: CDR1 SGHRS, CDR2 YFSETQ. The CDR3 sequence: CACSRDSLYGYTF. As DNA, the CDR3 is TGCGCCTGCAGCCGGGACAGTCTCTATGGCTACACCTTC.

The J gene is TRBJ1-1, the V gene TRBV28; D unresolved. Germline V lookup: CDR1 MDHEN, CDR2 SYDVKM. The CDR3 covers 11 residues. Trimming cost V 2 bases and J 11 bases, with 9 bases left between them. CDR3 nucleotide sequence: TGTGCCAGCAGTTTAAACCCTCCGGCTTTCTTT. This codes for CASSLNPPAFF.

V usage is TRBV29-1 and J usage is TRBJ1-1; D ambiguous. CDR3 length: 13 amino acids. CDR1 SQVTM and CDR2 ANQGSEA come from the germline V gene. The germline V and J ends were trimmed by 2 bases and 5 bases, with 12 bases remaining between them. The DNA for the CDR3 is TGCAGCGTTGAATTGAACGCCAGAACTGAAGCTTTCTTT. Its translation: CSVELNARTEAFF.

The rearrangement joins TRBV5-1 to TRBJ2-1, with 10 bases matching TRBD1. CDR3 length equals 14 residues. V dropped 0 bases and J dropped 10; count of bases not matched to a gene: 4. The germline CDR1 and CDR2 sequences are SGHRS and YFSETQ. As DNA, the CDR3 is TGCGCCAGCAGCTTGGGGACAGGGGGTCTGGAGCAGTTCTTC. Its translation: CASSLGTGGLEQFF.

Worth noting for this clonotype: One end of the junction is discordant with germline, which a read error may explain. The chain employs TRBV2 and TRBJ1-4; TRBD1 matches 7 bases. The CDR3 contains 14 residues. Per the germline V gene, CDR1 is SNHLY and CDR2 is FYNNEI. CDR3 protein: CASGDLQGYEKLFF. As DNA, the CDR3 is TGTGCCAGCGGTGATCTACAGGGGTATGAAAAACTGTTTTTT.

Here the CDR3 reads CASSFAGWREQYF. CDR3 nucleotides: TGTGCCAGCAGCTTCGCAGGGTGGCGCGAGCAGTACTTC. This chain links TRBV7-2 with TRBJ2-7, with TRBD1 as a possible D gene (5 bases). V was shortened by 3 bases and J by 6 bases, with 12 bases between the two germline ends. Germline CDR1 reads SGHTA; CDR2 reads FQGNSA. This CDR3 region has 13 residues.

This sequence joins TRBV15 and TRBJ2-1, with 7 bases matching TRBD2. The germline V gene has CDR1 LNHNV and CDR2 YYDKDF (reference sequence). This CDR3 contains 16 residues. After removal of 5 bases from V and 0 bases from J, the junction contained 7 bases not matched to a gene. DNA for the CDR3: TGTGCCACCAGCCGGTTAGCGGGTACCTCCTACAATGAGCAGTTCTTC. Translating it yields CATSRLAGTSYNEQFF.

This chain joins TRBV10-1 and TRBJ1-2; D is uncertain. Trimming removed 9 bases from V and 0 bases from J, with 20 bases in between. CDR3 length equals 16 residues. The V gene's germline CDR1 is WNHNN and CDR2 SYGVQD (reference sequence). The CDR3 DNA reads TGCGCCAGGGTAATAACCATTGTCCCCTCTAACTATGGCTACACCTTC. Translated: CARVITIVPSNYGYTF.

This chain links TRBV20-1 with TRBJ1-5; unclear D gene. The CDR3 is made up of 14 amino acids. V lost 4 bases and J 10 bases, leaving 20 bases between the germline ends. Per the germline V gene, CDR1 is DFQATT and CDR2 is SNEGSKA (reference sequence). CDR3 region: CSAKLDGGVKPQHF. The CDR3 DNA reads TGCAGTGCTAAGCTCGACGGCGGCGTAAAACCCCAGCATTTT.

The gene calls are TRBV18 and TRBJ2-1; D is uncertain. Trimming pared 8 bases from V and 6 bases from J, leaving 11 bases between. CDR1 and CDR2 (germline): KGHSH, LQKENI. CDR3 size: 12 residues. The CDR3 DNA sequence: TGTGCCAGCGCAATCTCCGGCAATGAGCAGTTCTTC. It translates to CASAISGNEQFF.

This clonotype appeared many times. The chain links TRBV7-9 to TRBJ1-1, with unresolved D. Between the trimmed V and J ends, which lost 5 bases and 4 bases, there was a span of 14 bases. This CDR3 has 14 amino acids. The germline CDR1 and CDR2 sequences are SEHNR and FQNEAQ (reference sequence). The chain's CDR3 is CASSDLVGFTEAFF. The CDR3 nucleotides are TGTGCCAGCAGCGATCTCGTGGGGTTCACTGAAGCTTTCTTT.

The chain combines TRBV7-9 with TRBJ1-4; D may be TRBD1 (5 bases). CDR3 length: 17 amino acids. The germline V gene has CDR1 SEHNR and CDR2 FQNEAQ (reference sequence). The V end lost 4 bases, the J end lost 0 bases, and 15 bases lay between the germline ends. CDR3 coding DNA: TGTGCCAGCAGCTCACATGGTGGGGCCACAACTAATGAAAAACTGTTTTTT. Its protein product is CASSSHGGATTNEKLFF.

This clonotype has only a few counts. The CDR3 is CASSQDPGYNSPLHF. Here the CDR3 DNA reads TGCGCCAGCAGCCAAGATCCGGGCTATAATTCACCCCTCCACTTT. This chain joins TRBV4-3 and TRBJ1-6, with D uncertain. Germline V gene sequence: CDR1 LGHNA, CDR2 YSLEER. The V end lost 0 bases, the J end lost 3 bases, and 6 bases lay between the germline ends. The CDR3 extends over 15 amino acids.

As regards this clonotype: A clone one base away is much larger, so this may be a read error. V and J are TRBV7-9 and TRBJ2-3; D is perhaps TRBD1 (5 bases). There are 15 residues in the CDR3. CDR1 and CDR2 (germline): SEHNR, FQNEAQ (reference sequence). DNA of the CDR3: TGTGCCAGCAGCGTAGCTGGGGCAGCAACAGATACGCAGTATTTT. Its protein product is CASSVAGAATDTQYF.

Remarks on this clonotype: A read error may be the cause here, since a much bigger clone is one base away. This rearrangement joins TRBV6-6 to TRBJ2-5, with D perhaps matching TRBD1 or TRBD2 (5 bases each). The ends were cut back, 4 bases at V and 4 bases at J, with 16 bases in the middle. The CDR3 is 15 residues long. Germline CDR1 and CDR2: MNHNY and SVGAGI (reference sequence). The CDR3 nucleotides read TGTGCCAGCAGTTCCAGGGTTGCGGGTCGAGAGACCCAGTACTTC. This encodes CASSSRVAGRETQYF.

This clonotype was picked up one time. CDR3 residues: CASGLPRRGRSYNEQFF. The CDR3 bases are TGTGCTAGTGGTTTGCCCCGGAGGGGCCGATCCTACAATGAGCAGTTCTTC. This chain joins TRBV12-5 and TRBJ2-1, with a tentative D call TRBD2 (6 bases). There are 17 residues in the CDR3. V shed 2 bases and J shed 1 base, with 15 bases lying between them. Germline values: CDR1 LGHNT, CDR2 FRNRAP. The full variable domain, with the rest looked up from reference TRBV12-5 and TRBJ2-1, is DARVTQTPRHKVTEMGQEVTMRCQPILGHNTVFWYRQTMMQGLELLAYFRNRAPLDDSGMPKDRFSAEMPDATLATLKIQPSEPRDSAVYFCASGLPRRGRSYNEQFFGPGTRLTVL.

V gene TRBV6-5 combines with J gene TRBJ1-1; D is unclear. This CDR3 has 12 residues. Trimming pared 10 bases from V and 4 bases from J, leaving 13 bases between. Germline assignment: CDR1 MNHEY and CDR2 SVGAGI. CDR3 DNA: TGTGCCACCAAGAGTCGGAGCACTGAAGCTTTCTTT. Translated: CATKSRSTEAFF.

The chain links TRBV18 to TRBJ1-5; the D gene is possibly TRBD1 (6 bases). This CDR3 spans 14 amino acids. The V gene's germline CDR1 is KGHSH and CDR2 LQKENI. The V end lost 3 bases, the J end lost 7 bases, and 13 bases lay between the germline ends. The CDR3 coding sequence is TGTGCCAGCTCACCTATGGGGGCCCAACAGCCCCAGCATTTT. This translates into CASSPMGAQQPQHF.

With regard to this clonotype: A read error may produce the germline difference seen at one junction end. The chain combines TRBV6-2 or TRBV6-3 with TRBJ2-1, with D possibly TRBD2 on 7 matching bases. Germline CDR1 MNHEY, CDR2 SVGEGT. The CDR3 consists of 15 residues. The CDR3 loop reads CASTRGPSLNNELYF. The DNA of the CDR3 is TGTGCCAGCACGCGGGGGCCCTCCCTAAACAATGAGCTGTACTTC.